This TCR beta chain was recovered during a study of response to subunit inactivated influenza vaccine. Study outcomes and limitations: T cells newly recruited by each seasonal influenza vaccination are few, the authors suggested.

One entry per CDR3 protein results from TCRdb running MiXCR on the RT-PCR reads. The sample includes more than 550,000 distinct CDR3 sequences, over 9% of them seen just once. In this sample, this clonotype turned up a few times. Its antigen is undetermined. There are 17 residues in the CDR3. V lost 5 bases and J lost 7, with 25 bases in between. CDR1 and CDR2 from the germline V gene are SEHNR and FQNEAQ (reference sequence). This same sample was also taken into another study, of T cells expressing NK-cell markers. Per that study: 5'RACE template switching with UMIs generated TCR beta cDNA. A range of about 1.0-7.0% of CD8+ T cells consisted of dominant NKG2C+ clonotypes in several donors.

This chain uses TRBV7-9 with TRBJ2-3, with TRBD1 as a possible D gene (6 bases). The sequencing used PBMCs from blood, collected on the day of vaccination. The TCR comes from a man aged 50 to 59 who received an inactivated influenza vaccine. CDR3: CASSVIGGRSDGHTQYF. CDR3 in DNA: TGTGCCAGCAGCGTTATTGGGGGCAGGTCCGACGGCCATACGCAGTATTTT.